The rows below give T cell receptor beta chains drawn from one sample of a study of blood T cell repertoires in COVID-19. The assay was immunoSEQ multiplex PCR, and TCRdb's table has in-frame clones only and misses some. The sample has 100,000 or so clones; roughly 92% are singletons. The sequenced sample was peripheral blood. These receptors were obtained from a man in his 60s with acute or convalescent COVID-19. The CDR3 runs from the conserved cysteine through the conserved F or W. The D gene is left open where the match is weak. Clone size is given for some rows only: seen once, a few or many times, or a class if the clone is expanded.

d_gene: NA; j_gene: TRBJ1-3; abundance: NA; v_gene: TRBV5-1; CDR3aa: CASSSTSGSVGGNTIYF; CDR3nt: TGCGCCAGCAGCTCGACCTCAGGGTCGGTAGGTGGAAACACCATATATTTT
d_gene: TRBD2; j_gene: TRBJ2-1; abundance: NA; v_gene: TRBV7-9; CDR3aa: CASSWGLAPYNEQFF; CDR3nt: TGTGCCAGCAGCTGGGGACTAGCGCCCTACAATGAGCAGTTCTTC
d_gene: TRBD1; j_gene: TRBJ1-1; abundance: NA; v_gene: TRBV19; CDR3aa: CASSTTGDTEAFF; CDR3nt: TGTGCCAGTAGTACTACAGGGGACACTGAAGCTTTCTTT
d_gene: TRBD2; j_gene: TRBJ2-1; abundance: NA; v_gene: TRBV6-5; CDR3aa: CASNLRASGYNEQFF; CDR3nt: TGTGCCAGCAACTTAAGGGCTAGCGGGTACAATGAGCAGTTCTTC
d_gene: TRBD1; j_gene: TRBJ1-4; abundance: NA; v_gene: TRBV5-1; CDR3aa: CASRSGGRNEKLFF; CDR3nt: TGCGCCAGCAGGTCAGGGGGGCGGAATGAAAAACTGTTTTTT
d_gene: TRBD1; j_gene: TRBJ1-6; abundance: NA; v_gene: TRBV3-1/TRBV3-2; CDR3aa: CASSQYSTGAFNSPLHF; CDR3nt: TGTGCCAGCAGCCAATATTCGACAGGGGCGTTTAATTCACCCCTCCACTTT
d_gene: NA; j_gene: TRBJ1-1; abundance: once; v_gene: TRBV18; CDR3aa: CASSLRTEEAFF; CDR3nt: TGTGCCAGCTCACTTAGGACAGAGGAGGCTTTCTTT
d_gene: NA; j_gene: TRBJ2-1; abundance: once; v_gene: TRBV5-6; CDR3aa: CASSLAGVGYNEQFF; CDR3nt: TGTGCCAGCAGCTTGGCAGGGGTAGGGTACAATGAGCAGTTCTTC
d_gene: NA; j_gene: TRBJ2-3; abundance: NA; v_gene: TRBV2; CDR3aa: CASSEARPGTDTQYF; CDR3nt: TGTGCCAGCAGTGAAGCGAGGCCGGGAACAGATACGCAGTATTTT
d_gene: NA; j_gene: TRBJ1-2; abundance: NA; v_gene: TRBV5-4; CDR3aa: CASTPGGLANYGYTF; CDR3nt: TGTGCCAGCACCCCCGGGGGGCTAGCTAACTATGGCTACACCTTC
d_gene: NA; j_gene: TRBJ2-7; abundance: NA; v_gene: TRBV29-1; CDR3aa: CSVGSSGYEQYF; CDR3nt: TGCAGCGTTGGTAGTAGCGGCTACGAGCAGTACTTC
d_gene: TRBD1; j_gene: TRBJ1-4; abundance: few; v_gene: TRBV6-5; CDR3aa: CASSPAGGNEKLFF; CDR3nt: TGTGCCAGCAGCCCCGCAGGGGGAAATGAAAAACTGTTTTTT
d_gene: NA; j_gene: TRBJ1-3; abundance: NA; v_gene: TRBV2; CDR3aa: CASKDHGRGNTIYF; CDR3nt: TGTGCCAGCAAGGACCATGGGAGGGGAAACACCATATATTTT
d_gene: TRBD1; j_gene: TRBJ2-5; abundance: NA; v_gene: TRBV9; CDR3aa: CASSILQGYQETQYF; CDR3nt: TGTGCCAGCAGCATCCTACAGGGGTACCAAGAGACCCAGTACTTC
d_gene: NA; j_gene: TRBJ2-1; abundance: NA; v_gene: TRBV28; CDR3aa: CASSRHSLRVEQFF; CDR3nt: TGTGCCAGCAGTCGACATTCCCTCCGAGTTGAGCAGTTCTTC
d_gene: NA; j_gene: TRBJ2-1; abundance: once; v_gene: TRBV10-1; CDR3aa: CAFPDSQYNEQFF; CDR3nt: TGCGCCTTTCCGGACAGTCAGTACAATGAGCAGTTCTTC
d_gene: NA; j_gene: TRBJ2-7; abundance: once; v_gene: TRBV5-1; CDR3aa: CASSLGFSWEGHYGQYF; CDR3nt: TGCGCCAGCAGCTTGGGGTTCTCCTGGGAGGGACATTACGGGCAGTACTTC
d_gene: NA; j_gene: TRBJ1-5; abundance: NA; v_gene: TRBV10-1; CDR3aa: CASSQVFPGLNQPQHF; CDR3nt: TGCGCCAGCAGTCAGGTTTTTCCTGGGCTCAATCAGCCCCAGCATTTT
d_gene: NA; j_gene: TRBJ1-3; abundance: NA; v_gene: TRBV9; CDR3aa: CASSALGFGSRPGNTIYF; CDR3nt: TGTGCCAGCAGCGCCCTCGGGTTTGGAAGTCGCCCTGGAAACACCATATATTTT
d_gene: NA; j_gene: TRBJ2-3; abundance: once; v_gene: TRBV5-1; CDR3aa: CASSLESQFAGLGTDTQYF; CDR3nt: TGCGCCAGCAGCTTGGAATCGCAATTCGCGGGGCTGGGCACAGATACGCAGTATTTT
d_gene: NA; j_gene: TRBJ1-3; abundance: NA; v_gene: TRBV5-4; CDR3aa: CASSLDAPGPGNTIYF; CDR3nt: TGTGCCAGCAGCTTGGATGCTCCAGGGCCTGGAAACACCATATATTTT
d_gene: NA; j_gene: TRBJ1-5; abundance: NA; v_gene: TRBV6-5; CDR3aa: CASTRVPGSNQPQHF; CDR3nt: TGTGCCAGCACGAGAGTCCCAGGGAGCAATCAGCCCCAGCATTTT
d_gene: TRBD2; j_gene: TRBJ2-2; abundance: NA; v_gene: TRBV6-5; CDR3aa: CASRPGLNTGELFF; CDR3nt: TGTGCCAGCAGGCCGGGACTAAACACCGGGGAGCTGTTTTTT
d_gene: NA; j_gene: TRBJ2-7; abundance: NA; v_gene: TRBV21-1; CDR3aa: CASSKARRHSYEQYF; CDR3nt: TGTGCCAGCAGCAAGGCCCGCCGTCACTCCTACGAGCAGTACTTC
d_gene: NA; j_gene: TRBJ1-4; abundance: NA; v_gene: TRBV5-4; CDR3aa: CASTGGATNEKLFF; CDR3nt: TGTGCCAGCACGGGGGGGGCGACTAATGAAAAACTGTTTTTT
d_gene: NA; j_gene: TRBJ1-3; abundance: NA; v_gene: TRBV30; CDR3aa: CAWSVQGQLGNTIYF; CDR3nt: TGTGCCTGGAGTGTTCAGGGTCAGCTTGGAAACACCATATATTTT
d_gene: NA; j_gene: TRBJ2-7; abundance: once; v_gene: TRBV28; CDR3aa: CASSFGWEDRSYEQYF; CDR3nt: TGTGCCAGCAGTTTTGGTTGGGAGGACAGGTCCTACGAGCAGTACTTC
d_gene: TRBD1; j_gene: TRBJ1-2; abundance: NA; v_gene: TRBV2; CDR3aa: CASSESLGDRDYGYTF; CDR3nt: TGTGCCAGCAGTGAAAGTCTTGGGGACAGGGATTATGGCTACACCTTC
d_gene: TRBD2; j_gene: TRBJ2-7; abundance: NA; v_gene: TRBV7-9; CDR3aa: CASSSTSGYTYEQYF; CDR3nt: TGTGCCAGCAGCTCGACTAGCGGGTATACCTACGAGCAGTACTTC